The sequence of this T cell receptor beta chain was determined in a study of glioma-infiltrating T cells after dendritic cell vaccination. Time point described: after dendritic cell vaccination, including at tumor progression/relapse. Germline CDR1 reads KGHSH; CDR2 reads LQKENI. The V gene lost 1 base and the J gene lost 6 bases, with 12 bases spanning the gap. The length of the CDR3 is 14 residues. Assay used: immunoSEQ multiplex PCR; TCRdb lists only in-frame clones, some missing. Here the sample spans about 58,000 clones, about four fifths being singletons. The starting material was blood, obtained after dendritic cell vaccination. This chain links TRBV18 with TRBJ1-2; perhaps TRBD1 as D (5 bases). The sequence derives from a human donor with glioblastoma. This CDR3 is CASSPLPQGNGYTF. The DNA of the CDR3 is TGTGCCAGCTCACCACTCCCGCAGGGAAATGGCTACACCTTC.